The next 13 T cell receptor beta chains were all read from a single sample in a study of shared clonotypes between healthy human individuals. Assay used: immunoSEQ multiplex PCR; TCRdb lists only in-frame clones, some missing. The sample has over 2 million clones; 85% to 95% are singletons. Naive CD8 cells lacked CD45RO, underwent positive selection for CCR7 and left out terminally differentiated effector memory CD45RA+ cells. Sequencing was done on a sample of naive CD8+ T cells sorted from blood. The receptors were sampled from a man aged 18 to 30 in good health.

This chain joins TRBV7-8 and TRBJ2-3; TRBD2 is a possible D gene (5 bases). The CDR3 spans 14 residues. Germline CDR1 is SGHVS and CDR2 is FQNEAQ. V gave up 5 bases and J gave up 3 bases, with 12 bases separating them. The CDR3 protein is CASSPLGVTDTQYF. The CDR3 DNA follows: TGTGCCAGCAGCCCACTCGGGGTGACAGATACGCAGTATTTT.

The rearrangement links TRBV27 to TRBJ1-1; the D gene is possibly TRBD1 (6 bases). The CDR3 has 16 residues. Trimming shortened V by 0 bases and J by 3 bases, and 14 bases separated the two germline ends. CDR1 is MNHEY, CDR2 SMNVEV, per germline (reference sequence). The CDR3 bases are TGTGCCAGCAGTTTATCGTTGGGAGAGGGGGACACTGAAGCTTTCTTT. This gives the protein CASSLSLGEGDTEAFF.

The chain couples TRBV9 to TRBJ2-2; tentatively, D is TRBD1 (6 bases). The germline CDR1 and CDR2 sequences are SGDLS and YYNGEE. CDR3 length: 13 residues. Trimming removed 4 bases from V and 6 bases from J, with 10 bases in between. For the CDR3, the DNA is TGTGCCAGCAGCTCACAGGGCCCCGGGGAGCTGTTTTTT. Amino acids: CASSSQGPGELFF.

The chain is built from TRBV14 and TRBJ2-1; D is perhaps TRBD1 (6 bases). The germline V gene encodes CDR1 SGHDN and CDR2 FVKESK. The V end lost 4 bases, the J end lost 0 bases, and 10 bases lay between the germline ends. The CDR3 has 15 amino acids. CDR3 DNA: TGTGCCAGCAGCCTTGACAGGAGCTCCTACAATGAGCAGTTCTTC. Translation gives CASSLDRSSYNEQFF.

The J gene is TRBJ2-7, the V gene TRBV4-2; weak D call: TRBD2 (6 bases). The CDR3 runs 14 residues. The V gene's germline CDR1 is LGHNA and CDR2 YNFKEQ. V lost 0 bases to trimming and J lost 4 bases, with 10 bases between them. In DNA, the CDR3 is TGTGCCAGCAGCCAAGAGGACGGACTATACGAGCAGTACTTC. As protein: CASSQEDGLYEQYF.

This chain joins TRBV6-5 and TRBJ2-5; 10 bases line up with TRBD2. The CDR3 length is 15 residues. The junction had 4 bases not matched to a gene; V was cut back by 4 bases and J by 2 bases. Germline-derived CDR1 and CDR2 are MNHEY and SVGAGI. This CDR3 reads CASSSGLAAQETQYF. The CDR3 DNA reads as TGTGCCAGCAGTTCCGGACTAGCGGCACAAGAGACCCAGTACTTC.

V gene TRBV5-6 combines with J gene TRBJ1-1; unclear D gene. This CDR3 region has 12 residues. Trimming took off 5 bases at V and 3 bases at J, with 8 bases between the two ends. Looked up from germline, CDR1 is SGHDT and CDR2 is YYEEEE. CDR3: CASRYSDTEAFF. The CDR3 DNA follows: TGTGCCAGCAGATACTCAGACACTGAAGCTTTCTTT.

V gene TRBV21-1 combines with J gene TRBJ1-1. TRBV21-1 is a pseudogene. CDR3 length equals 13 residues. The CDR3 sequence: CASSKEGRTEAFF. The CDR3 region has the DNA TGTGCCAGCAGCAAAGAGGGCAGAACTGAAGCTTTCTTT.

Points on this clone: Other DNA sequences from this sample encode an identical CDR3 as well. The chain carries TRBV27 and TRBJ1-2, with 7 bases that match TRBD1. The CDR3 runs to 13 residues. Trimming cost V 5 bases and J 2 bases; bases outside gene matches: 2. Germline CDR1 MNHEY, CDR2 SMNVEV (reference sequence). CDR3 amino acids: CASSVTGNYGYTF. DNA for the CDR3: TGTGCCAGCAGTGTGACAGGGAACTATGGCTACACCTTC.

This clone was observed once. The genes are TRBV27 and TRBJ1-1; D is unresolved. V was shortened by 5 bases and J by 1 base, with 14 bases between the two germline ends. The germline gives CDR1 MNHEY, CDR2 SMNVEV (reference sequence). This CDR3 comprises 15 residues. As DNA, the CDR3 is TGTGCCAGCAGTCCGGCGTCACATGGGAACACTGAAGCTTTCTTT. This sequence encodes CASSPASHGNTEAFF.

As concerns this clone: The junction departs from germline at one end; a sequencing error may be responsible. The V gene is TRBV7-2, the J gene TRBJ2-3; unclear D gene. The CDR3 loop spans 14 amino acids. CDR1 is SGHTA and CDR2 is FQGNSA in the germline V gene. This chain's CDR3 is CASSQYQLPDTQYF. The CDR3 DNA sequence: TGCGCCAGCAGCCAATATCAGCTCCCCGATACGCAGTATTTT.

This chain joins TRBV25-1 and TRBJ1-6, with TRBD1 matching over 8 bases. This CDR3 spans 13 amino acids. The ends lost 7 bases at V and 6 bases at J; junction bases unmatched: 2. CDR1 MGHDK and CDR2 SYGVNS come from the germline V gene. The CDR3 DNA follows: TGTGCCAGCATAGGACAGGGTAATTCACCCCTCCACTTT. As protein: CASIGQGNSPLHF.

The chain recombines TRBV14 with TRBJ2-7; 7 bases are shared with TRBD1. The V gene's germline CDR1 is SGHDN and CDR2 FVKESK. The CDR3 totals 15 residues. The V and J ends lost 4 bases and 0 bases, in that order; junction bases with no gene match: 6. CDR3 DNA sequence: TGTGCCAGCAGCCGGTCAGGGGGAAGCTCCTACGAGCAGTACTTC. This sequence encodes CASSRSGGSSYEQYF.